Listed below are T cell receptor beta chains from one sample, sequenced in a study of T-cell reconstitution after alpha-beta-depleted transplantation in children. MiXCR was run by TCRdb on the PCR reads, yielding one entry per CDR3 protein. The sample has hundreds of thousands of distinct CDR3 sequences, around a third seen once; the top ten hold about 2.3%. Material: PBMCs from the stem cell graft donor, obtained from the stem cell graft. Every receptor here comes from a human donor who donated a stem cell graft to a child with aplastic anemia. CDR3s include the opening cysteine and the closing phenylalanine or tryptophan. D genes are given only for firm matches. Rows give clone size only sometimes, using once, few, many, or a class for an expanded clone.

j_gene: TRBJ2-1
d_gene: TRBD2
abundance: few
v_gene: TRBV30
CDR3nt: TGTGCCTGGAGGGGGGGGAGCGGGACTTACAATGAGCAGTTCTTC
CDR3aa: CAWRGGSGTYNEQFF

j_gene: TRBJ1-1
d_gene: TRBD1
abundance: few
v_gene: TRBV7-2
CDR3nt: TGTGCCAGCAGCTCCGCCCGACAGGGTCGGACTGAAGCTTTCTTT
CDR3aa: CASSSARQGRTEAFF

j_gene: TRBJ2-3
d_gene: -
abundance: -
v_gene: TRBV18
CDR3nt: TGTGCCAGCTCACCCTCCGATGCGGATACGCAGTATTTT
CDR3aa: CASSPSDADTQYF

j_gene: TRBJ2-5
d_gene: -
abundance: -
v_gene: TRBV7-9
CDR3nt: TGTGCCAGCAGCTTAGGGGCAGGGAATGAAGAGACCCAGTACTTC
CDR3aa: CASSLGAGNEETQYF

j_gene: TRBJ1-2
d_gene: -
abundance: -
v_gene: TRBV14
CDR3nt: TGTGCCAGCAGCCAAGTCGGGGGATCTAACTATGGCTACACCTTC
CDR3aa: CASSQVGGSNYGYTF

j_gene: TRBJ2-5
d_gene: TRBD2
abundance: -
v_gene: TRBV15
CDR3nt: TGTGCCACCAGCAGAGATTCGTTACTGGGACTAGCTACAGAGACCCAGTACTTC
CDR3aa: CATSRDSLLGLATETQYF

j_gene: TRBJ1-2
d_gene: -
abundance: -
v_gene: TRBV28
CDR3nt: TGTGCCAGCAGTTTAGAGGGCCCCGCCAGCTATAACTATGGCTACACCTTC
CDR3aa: CASSLEGPASYNYGYTF

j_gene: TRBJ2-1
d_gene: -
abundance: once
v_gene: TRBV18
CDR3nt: TGTGCCAGCTCACCCCCTGGAGGGATGGGGGGCAATGAGCAGTTCTTC
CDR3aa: CASSPPGGMGGNEQFF

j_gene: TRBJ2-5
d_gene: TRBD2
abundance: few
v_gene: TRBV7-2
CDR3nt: TGTGCCAGCAGCTCCGCGGGACTAGCGGGAGTAGAGACCCAGTACTTC
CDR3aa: CASSSAGLAGVETQYF

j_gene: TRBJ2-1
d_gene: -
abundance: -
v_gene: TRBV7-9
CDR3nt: TGTGCCAGCAGCTCTCCCTCCGGGGCAGGCGCCTACAATGAGCAGTTCTTC
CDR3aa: CASSSPSGAGAYNEQFF

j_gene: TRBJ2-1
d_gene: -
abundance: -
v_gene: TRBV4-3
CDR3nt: TGCGCCAGCAGCCAAGATGGATCAGACAATGAGCAGTTCTTC
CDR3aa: CASSQDGSDNEQFF

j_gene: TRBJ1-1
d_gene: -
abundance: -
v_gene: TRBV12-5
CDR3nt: TGTGCTAGTGGTTTGGTACCCGGGGCGACTGAAGCTTTCTTT
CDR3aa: CASGLVPGATEAFF

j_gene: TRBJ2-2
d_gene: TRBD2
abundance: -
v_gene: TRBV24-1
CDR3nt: TGTGCCACCAGTGATTTGGAGCGGGACGGCACCGGGGAGCTGTTTTTT
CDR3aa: CATSDLERDGTGELFF

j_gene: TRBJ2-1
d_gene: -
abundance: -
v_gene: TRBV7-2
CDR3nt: TGTGCCAGCAGCTCGAGATCCTACAATGAGCAGTTCTTC
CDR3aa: CASSSRSYNEQFF